These T cell receptor beta chains were read from a single sample in a study of OX40 agonist ivuxolimab in advanced cancers. Data came from immunoSEQ multiplex PCR; TCRdb stores just in-frame clones and leaves some out. The sample has tens of thousands of clones; about 93% are singletons. The sequences come from CD4+ or CD8+ T cells sorted from blood, collected in a trial of the OX40 agonist ivuxolimab. The receptors shown here come from an adult with an advanced solid tumor such as melanoma, head and neck, liver or kidney cancer. Both conserved end residues are part of each CDR3. The D gene is left open where the match is weak. A clone size is listed for some rows: how often the clone was seen (once, few, many), or a class if it is expanded.

TRBV6-5	.	TRBJ1-3	.	TGTGCCAGCAGTTCCATCAGACAGATTTCTGGAAACACCATATATTTT	CASSSIRQISGNTIYF
TRBV18	.	TRBJ2-2	few	TGTGCCAGCTCACCGCAAGCGGTCACCGGGGAGCTGTTTTTT	CASSPQAVTGELFF
TRBV29-1	.	TRBJ2-7	once	TGCAGCGTTGTGGGCAGCTCCTACGAGCAGTACTTC	CSVVGSSYEQYF
TRBV7-2	TRBD2	TRBJ2-1	.	TGTGCCAGCAGCTTAAGCCGCGGGAGGGCCCAGCATGAGCAGTTCTTC	CASSLSRGRAQHEQFF
TRBV27	.	TRBJ1-2	.	TGTGCCAGCAGTTTACGGGACCACACGGGTGGCTACACCTTC	CASSLRDHTGGYTF
TRBV7-2	TRBD1	TRBJ1-2	once	TGTGCCAGCAGCCTGACAGGGGGTGGCTACACCTTC	CASSLTGGGYTF
TRBV7-8	TRBD1	TRBJ1-4	.	TGTGCCAGCAGCGACCGGGACAGGGGTAATGAAAAACTGTTTTTT	CASSDRDRGNEKLFF
TRBV6-1	.	TRBJ1-6	.	TGTGCCAGCAGTGAAGCGCAGGCAGCCCAATGGTCACCCCTCCACTTT	CASSEAQAAQWSPLHF
TRBV18	.	TRBJ1-1	.	TGTGCCAGCTCCCCCGTTCAGGGTCCCATGAACACTGAAGCTTTCTTT	CASSPVQGPMNTEAFF
TRBV19	TRBD2	TRBJ2-1	.	TGTGCCAGTAGTATAGAAGCGGGAGCCTCCAATGAGCAGTTCTTC	CASSIEAGASNEQFF
TRBV10-1	.	TRBJ1-1	few	TGCGCCAGCAGTACGTCCCTTAACACTGAAGCTTTCTTT	CASSTSLNTEAFF
TRBV9	TRBD1	TRBJ1-1	.	TGTGCCAGCAGCGTATCTGGGAACAGGGGTTCTGAAGCTTTCTTT	CASSVSGNRGSEAFF
TRBV7-2	TRBD2	TRBJ2-3	.	TGTGCCAGCAGCACCGGACTAGCCCGCACAGATACGCAGTATTTT	CASSTGLARTDTQYF
TRBV20-1	.	TRBJ2-7	.	TGCAGTGCAGAGAGGGTACGAGAGCAGTACTTC	CSAERVREQYF
TRBV25-1	.	TRBJ1-6	.	TGTGCCAGCAGTGATACCGCAGCGTCACCCCTCCACTTT	CASSDTAASPLHF
TRBV19	.	TRBJ2-6	.	TGTGCCAGTCGGACATTCTCTGGGGCCAACGTCCTGACTTTC	CASRTFSGANVLTF
TRBV11-2	TRBD2	TRBJ2-1	.	TGTGCCAGCAGCCGCGGGGGGGAGCAGTTCTTC	CASSRGGEQFF
TRBV4-1	TRBD1	TRBJ1-1	once	TGCGCCAGCAGCCGGGGGACAGGGCTAAGTGGCACTGAAGCTTTCTTT	CASSRGTGLSGTEAFF
TRBV5-1	.	TRBJ2-3	.	TGCGCCAGCAGCTTGGAGCAGCCACCCTTCACAGATACGCAGTATTTT	CASSLEQPPFTDTQYF
TRBV5-4	.	TRBJ2-2	.	TGTGCCAGCAGCTTGGCCCAGAACACCGGGGAGCTGTTTTTT	CASSLAQNTGELFF
TRBV12-2	.	TRBJ2-2	.	TGTGCAAGTCGCTTAGTTGCGGGGGCGCAGAACACCGGGGAGCTGTTTTTT	CASRLVAGAQNTGELFF
TRBV28	.	TRBJ1-2	.	TGTGCCAGCAGTTTAACCAGGGTGATTCGGGGTGGCTACACCTTC	CASSLTRVIRGGYTF
TRBV6-5	.	TRBJ2-3	.	TGTGCCAGCAGTTACTCGAGACCAACTAGCACAGATACGCAGTATTTT	CASSYSRPTSTDTQYF
TRBV10-2	.	TRBJ1-1	once	TGCGCCAGCAGTGAGTGGGCGACAGAAAACACTGAAGCTTTCTTT	CASSEWATENTEAFF
TRBV5-4	.	TRBJ1-1	.	TGTGCCAGCAGCTTGGCAGGGAATTGGGGCACTGAAGCTTTCTTT	CASSLAGNWGTEAFF
TRBV7-2	.	TRBJ1-2	.	TGTGCCAGCAGCCACTATAATTCCTACGGCTACACCTTC	CASSHYNSYGYTF
TRBV5-1	.	TRBJ2-3	.	TGCGCCAGTAACCAGGGGAGCGGCACAGATACGCAGTATTTT	CASNQGSGTDTQYF
TRBV9	TRBD2	TRBJ2-3	.	TGTGCCAGCAGCCCCCCGGGGACTAGCGGGGTGGATACGCAGTATTTT	CASSPPGTSGVDTQYF
TRBV2	.	TRBJ2-1	.	TGTGCCAGCAGTGGGGGAGGACACAATGAGCAGTTCTTC	CASSGGGHNEQFF
TRBV5-4	.	TRBJ1-2	.	TGTGCCAGCAGCTTGGCGGCGGTGAACTATGGCTACACCTTC	CASSLAAVNYGYTF
TRBV5-4	.	TRBJ2-7	.	TGTGCCAGACCTCGGGGAACCCTCTTCTTCTACGAGCAGTACTTC	CARPRGTLFFYEQYF
TRBV5-1	.	TRBJ2-5	.	TGCGCCAGCAGCTTGGGGGGACTCTCCCAAGAGACCCAGTACTTC	CASSLGGLSQETQYF
TRBV4-3	.	TRBJ2-7	.	TGCGCCAGCAGCCAAGAGGCCGGGGCTTACGAGCAGTACTTC	CASSQEAGAYEQYF
TRBV29-1	.	TRBJ2-7	.	TGCAGCGTTGAGGGGACCTACGAGCAGTACTTC	CSVEGTYEQYF
TRBV4-1	TRBD2	TRBJ2-3	.	TGCGCCAGCAGCCGAGCGATAGCGGGAGGCCCCACAGATACGCAGTATTTT	CASSRAIAGGPTDTQYF
TRBV7-3	TRBD1	TRBJ2-1	.	TGTGCCAGCAGCCGAGATGGACAGGGCCTGAATGAGCAGTTCTTC	CASSRDGQGLNEQFF
TRBV21-1	.	TRBJ2-2	.	TGTGCCAGCAGCATACAGGGAAGTGGCGGGGAGCTGTTTTTT	CASSIQGSGGELFF
TRBV5-1	.	TRBJ2-6	.	TGCGCCAGCAGCTTGGGGCAGCTCAGCTCTGGGGCCAACGTCCTGACTTTC	CASSLGQLSSGANVLTF
TRBV27	TRBD2	TRBJ2-3	.	TGTGCCAGCAGTACTATCCCGCCCAGACTAGCGGGAGATTCCCGCGGCGATACGCAGTATTTT	CASSTIPPRLAGDSRGDTQYF
TRBV7-2	.	TRBJ1-4	.	TGTGCCAGCAGCTCCCTGGCGGCTGGGGAAAAACTGTTTTTT	CASSSLAAGEKLFF
TRBV25-1	TRBD1	TRBJ2-2	once	TGTGCCAGCAGTGATCCCCCGGGACAGAACTCGAACACCGGGGAGCTGTTTTTT	CASSDPPGQNSNTGELFF
TRBV5-1	TRBD2	TRBJ2-5	.	TGCGCCAGCAACAGACTAGCGGGCCAAGAGACCCAGTACTTC	CASNRLAGQETQYF
TRBV6-1	.	TRBJ2-7	.	TGTGCCATCAGTCCGGATCACCCTTTCTCCTACGAGCAGTACTTC	CAISPDHPFSYEQYF
TRBV29-1	.	TRBJ1-1	.	TGCAGCGTTGAAGCTAGTACAGAAACCGAAGCTTTCTTT	CSVEASTETEAFF
TRBV11-3	.	TRBJ2-5	.	TGTGCCAGCAGCATGGGACGAACCGGGACACTACAAGAGACCCAGTACTTC	CASSMGRTGTLQETQYF
TRBV30	TRBD2	TRBJ2-3	once	TGTGCCTGGAGTCGCCTAGCGGGCACAGATACGCAGTATTTT	CAWSRLAGTDTQYF
TRBV28	TRBD1	TRBJ2-7	.	TGTGCCACGTTATCGGGACAGGGTGACGAGCAGTACTTC	CATLSGQGDEQYF